Following are 3 T cell receptor beta chains from one sample sequenced in a study of blood T cell repertoires in COVID-19. Some clones are missing from TCRdb's copy, which holds only in-frame ones; the method was immunoSEQ multiplex PCR. This table has some 78,000 clones, around 91% appearing once. The sequencing sample was made of peripheral blood. These receptors all stem from a woman between 50 and 59 years old in a cohort sampled during active COVID-19.

The J gene is TRBJ2-2, the V gene TRBV28; D not certain. Germline V gives CDR1 MDHEN, CDR2 SYDVKM. Trimming shortened V by 4 bases and J by 2 bases, and 11 bases separated the two germline ends. This CDR3 has 15 amino acids. The CDR3 nucleotides are TGTGCCAGCAGTTCCATGCGGCCTAACACCGGGGAGCTGTTTTTT. This gives the protein CASSSMRPNTGELFF.

The chain links TRBV2 to TRBJ2-7, with no clear D. The length of the CDR3 is 12 residues. The V end was cut by 6 bases, the J end by 2 bases, with 8 bases between. Germline CDR1 reads SNHLY; CDR2 reads FYNNEI. The CDR3 DNA reads TGTGCCAGCAGGTCCCGGGCCTACGAGCAGTACTTC. It translates to CASRSRAYEQYF.

The J gene is TRBJ2-2, the V gene TRBV5-1; 7 nucleotides align to TRBD1. Germline-derived CDR1 and CDR2 are SGHRS and YFSETQ. V was pared by 3 bases and J by 1 base, with 3 bases of the junction left unmatched. The CDR3 length is 15 residues. The CDR3 DNA is TGCGCCAGCAGCTGGCGACAGGGGAACACCGGGGAGCTGTTTTTT. It encodes CASSWRQGNTGELFF.